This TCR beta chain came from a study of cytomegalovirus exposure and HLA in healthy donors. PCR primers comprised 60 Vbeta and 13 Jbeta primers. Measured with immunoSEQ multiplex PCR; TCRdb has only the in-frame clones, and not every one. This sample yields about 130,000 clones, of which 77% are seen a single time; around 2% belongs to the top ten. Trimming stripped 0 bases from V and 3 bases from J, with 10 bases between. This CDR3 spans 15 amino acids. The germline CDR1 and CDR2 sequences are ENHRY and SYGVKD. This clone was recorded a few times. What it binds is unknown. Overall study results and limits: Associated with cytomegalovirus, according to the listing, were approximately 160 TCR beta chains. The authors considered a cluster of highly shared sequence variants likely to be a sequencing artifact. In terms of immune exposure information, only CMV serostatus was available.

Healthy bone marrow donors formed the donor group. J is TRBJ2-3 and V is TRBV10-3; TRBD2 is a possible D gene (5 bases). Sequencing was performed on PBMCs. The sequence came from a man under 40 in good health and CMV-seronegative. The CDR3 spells CAISESIRGTDTQYF. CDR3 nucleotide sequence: TGTGCCATCAGTGAGTCGATACGAGGGACAGATACGCAGTATTTT.